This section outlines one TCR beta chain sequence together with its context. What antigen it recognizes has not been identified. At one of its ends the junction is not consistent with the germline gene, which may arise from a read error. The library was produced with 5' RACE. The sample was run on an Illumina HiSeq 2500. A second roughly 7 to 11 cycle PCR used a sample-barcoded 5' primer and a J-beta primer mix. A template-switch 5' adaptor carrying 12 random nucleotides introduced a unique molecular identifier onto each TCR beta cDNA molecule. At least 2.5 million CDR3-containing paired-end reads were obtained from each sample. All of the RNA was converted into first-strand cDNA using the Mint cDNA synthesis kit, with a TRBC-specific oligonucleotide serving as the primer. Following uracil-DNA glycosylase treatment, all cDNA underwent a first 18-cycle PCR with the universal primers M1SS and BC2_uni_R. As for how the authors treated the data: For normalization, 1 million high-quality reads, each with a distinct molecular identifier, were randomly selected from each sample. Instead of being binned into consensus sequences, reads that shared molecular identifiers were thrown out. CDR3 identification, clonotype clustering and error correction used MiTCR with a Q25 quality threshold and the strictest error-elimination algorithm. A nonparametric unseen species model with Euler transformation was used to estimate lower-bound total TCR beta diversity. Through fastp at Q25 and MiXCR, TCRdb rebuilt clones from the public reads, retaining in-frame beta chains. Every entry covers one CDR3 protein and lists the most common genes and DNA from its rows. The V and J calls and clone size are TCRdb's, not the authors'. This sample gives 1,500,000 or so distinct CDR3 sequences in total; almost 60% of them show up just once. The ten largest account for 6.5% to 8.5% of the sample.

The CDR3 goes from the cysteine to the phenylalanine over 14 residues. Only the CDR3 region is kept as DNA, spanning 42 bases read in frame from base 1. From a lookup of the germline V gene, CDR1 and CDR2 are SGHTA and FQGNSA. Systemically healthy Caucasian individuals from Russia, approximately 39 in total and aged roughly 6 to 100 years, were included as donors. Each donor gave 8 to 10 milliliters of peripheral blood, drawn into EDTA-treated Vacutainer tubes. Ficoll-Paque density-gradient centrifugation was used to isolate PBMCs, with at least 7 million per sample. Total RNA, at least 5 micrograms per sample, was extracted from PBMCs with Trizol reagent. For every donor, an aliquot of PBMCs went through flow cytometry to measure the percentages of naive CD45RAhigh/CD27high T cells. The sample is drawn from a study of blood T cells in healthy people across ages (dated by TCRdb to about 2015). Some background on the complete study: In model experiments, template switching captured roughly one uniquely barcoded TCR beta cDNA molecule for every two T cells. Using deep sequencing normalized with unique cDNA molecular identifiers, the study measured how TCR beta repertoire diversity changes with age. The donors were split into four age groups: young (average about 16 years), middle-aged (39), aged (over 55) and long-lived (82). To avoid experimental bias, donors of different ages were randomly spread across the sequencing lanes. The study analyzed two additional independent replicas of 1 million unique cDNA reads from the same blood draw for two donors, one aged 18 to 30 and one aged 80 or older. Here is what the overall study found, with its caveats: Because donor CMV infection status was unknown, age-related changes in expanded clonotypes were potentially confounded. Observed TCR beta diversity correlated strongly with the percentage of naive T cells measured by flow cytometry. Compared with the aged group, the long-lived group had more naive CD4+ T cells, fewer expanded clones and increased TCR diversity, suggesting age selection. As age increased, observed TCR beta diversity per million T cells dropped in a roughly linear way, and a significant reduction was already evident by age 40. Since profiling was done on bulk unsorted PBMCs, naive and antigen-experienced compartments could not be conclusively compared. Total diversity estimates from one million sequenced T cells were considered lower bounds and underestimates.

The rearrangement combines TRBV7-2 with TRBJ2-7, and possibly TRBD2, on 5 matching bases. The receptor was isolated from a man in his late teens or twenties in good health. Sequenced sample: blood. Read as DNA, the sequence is TGTGCCAGCAGCCCGGACTTTTCCTCCTACGTGCAGTACTTC. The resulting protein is CASSPDFSSYVQYF. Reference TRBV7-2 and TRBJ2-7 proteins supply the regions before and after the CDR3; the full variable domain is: GAGVSQSPSNKVTEKGKDVELRCDPISGHTALYWYRQSLGQGLEFLIYFQGNSAPDKSGLPSDRFSAERTGGSVSTLTIQRTQQEDSAVYLCASSPDFSSYVQYFGPGTRLTVT.